Each of the 9 T cell receptor beta chains below was sequenced from the same sample in a study of shared clonotypes between healthy human individuals. Measured with immunoSEQ multiplex PCR; TCRdb has only the in-frame clones, and not every one. The data show around 530,000 clones, with around three quarters seen just once and approximately 12% held by the top ten. Input material: PBMCs. The receptors shown here come from a woman between 40 and 55 years old in good health. Some clones in this sample may be carry-over from other donors' samples.

The chain recombines TRBV4-3 with TRBJ2-7; D not resolved. The germline CDR1 and CDR2 sequences are LGHNA and YSLEER. The CDR3 sequence is 14 residues long. Trimming cost V 0 bases and J 7 bases, with 13 bases left between them. The CDR3, as DNA: TGCGCCAGCAGCCAAGATTTGTCTTTGGGAGAGCAGTACTTC. This sequence encodes CASSQDLSLGEQYF.

This chain links TRBV10-3 with TRBJ1-2; weak D call: TRBD1 (5 bases). The CDR3 totals 12 residues. CDR1 and CDR2 (germline): ENHRY, SYGVKD. V lost 3 bases and J lost 8, with 10 bases in between. In nucleotides, the CDR3 is TGTGCCATCAGTGATCAGGGCGGGGGCTACACCTTC. It translates to CAISDQGGGYTF.

The genes are TRBV6-1 and TRBJ2-7; 9 nucleotides match TRBD2. The CDR3 has 15 residues. In germline, CDR1 is MNHNS, CDR2 SASEGT. The trim removed 7 bases at V and 6 bases at J, leaving 13 bases unmatched. The CDR3 nucleotides are TGTGCCAGCACCCTAACAAGTAGCGGGAGTGGCGAGCAGTACTTC. It codes for CASTLTSSGSGEQYF.

This CDR3 is CASAERLAFDTQYF. The CDR3 DNA reads TGTGCCAGCGCCGAGCGACTAGCCTTCGATACGCAGTATTTT. This chain joins TRBV7-2 and TRBJ2-3; 7 bases fit TRBD2. This CDR3 is 14 amino acids long. J gave up 6 bases and V 8 bases, and 11 bases lay outside the gene matches. The germline V gene encodes CDR1 SGHTA and CDR2 FQGNSA.

This clone was seen only once. The rearrangement joins TRBV9 to TRBJ2-5, with TRBD2 identical over 11 bases. The germline V gene encodes CDR1 SGDLS and CDR2 YYNGEE. The CDR3 has 16 residues. V lost 2 bases and J lost 5; bases outside the gene matches: 8. CDR3 sequence: CASSVGTSGIRETQYF. CDR3 nucleotide sequence: TGTGCCAGCAGCGTGGGGACTAGCGGTATCAGGGAGACCCAGTACTTC. The whole variable domain, remainder taken from reference TRBV9 and TRBJ2-5, is DSGVTQTPKHLITATGQRVTLRCSPRSGDLSVYWYQQSLDQGLQFLIQYYNGEERAKGNILERFSAQQFPDLHSELNLSSLELGDSALYFCASSVGTSGIRETQYFGPGTRLLVL.

The chain carries TRBV5-4 and TRBJ2-7; D call uncertain. The CDR3 length is 16 residues. V was shortened by 2 bases and J by 0 bases, with 15 bases between the two germline ends. The V gene's germline CDR1 is SGHNT and CDR2 YYREEE (reference sequence). Here the CDR3 reads CASSFGSSSSSYEQYF. The CDR3 DNA reads as TGTGCCAGCAGCTTCGGTAGCTCCTCGAGCTCCTACGAGCAGTACTTC.

V gene TRBV4-3 combines with J gene TRBJ2-2; no firm D call. Deletions cut 0 bases from V and 0 bases from J, with 5 bases between. Germline V gene data show CDR1 as LGHNA and CDR2 as YSLEER. CDR3 length equals 15 residues. CDR3 bases: TGCGCCAGCAGCCAAGATCCTGCGAACACCGGGGAGCTGTTTTTT. This translates into CASSQDPANTGELFF.

The chain combines TRBV10-1 with TRBJ2-2; 11 positions match TRBD2. Germline lookup yields CDR1 WNHNN and CDR2 SYGVQD (reference sequence). The trim removed 3 bases at V and 0 bases at J, leaving 3 bases unmatched. The CDR3 is 17 amino acids. The CDR3 loop reads CASSDQGLAANTGELFF. CDR3 nucleotides: TGCGCCAGCAGTGATCAGGGACTAGCGGCGAACACCGGGGAGCTGTTTTTT.

The chain joins TRBV27 to TRBJ1-2; D is possibly TRBD1 (5 bases). This CDR3 is built from 14 residues. The germline V gene has CDR1 MNHEY and CDR2 SMNVEV (reference sequence). V was cut by 6 bases and J by 1 base, with 12 bases left in between. The CDR3 loop is CASRSRGYNYGYTF. CDR3 DNA: TGTGCCAGCAGATCGAGGGGTTATAACTATGGCTACACCTTC.